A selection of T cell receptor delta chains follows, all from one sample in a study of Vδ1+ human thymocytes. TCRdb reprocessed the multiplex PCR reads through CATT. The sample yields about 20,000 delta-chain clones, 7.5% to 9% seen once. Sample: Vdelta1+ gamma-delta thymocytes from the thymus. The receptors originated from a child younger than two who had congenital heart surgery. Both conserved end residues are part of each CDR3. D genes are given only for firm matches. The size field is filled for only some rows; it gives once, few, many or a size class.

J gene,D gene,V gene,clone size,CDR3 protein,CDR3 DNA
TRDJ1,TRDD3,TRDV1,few,CALGEQKVRPSYGGYAVLDKLIF,TGTGCTCTTGGGGAACAAAAAGTTCGGCCTTCCTATGGGGGATACGCCGTGCTCGATAAACTCATCTTT
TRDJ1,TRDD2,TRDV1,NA,CALGEPLPTSGDLSSRYTDKLIF,TGTGCTCTTGGGGAACCCCTTCCTACCTCCGGGGACCTTAGTAGCAGGTACACCGATAAACTCATCTTT
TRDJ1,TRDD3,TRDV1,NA,CALGELLLLGDLGRYTDKLIF,TGTGCTCTTGGGGAACTCCTGCTACTGGGGGATTTAGGCCGCTACACCGATAAACTCATCTTT
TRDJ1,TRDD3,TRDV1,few,CALGEPVTGGYLYTDKLIF,TGTGCTCTTGGGGAACCAGTTACTGGGGGATATCTGTACACCGATAAACTTATCTTT
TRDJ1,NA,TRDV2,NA,CAFYPFMCRGVLYTDKLIF,TGTGCCTTCTACCCTTTTATGTGCCGGGGGGTTTTGTACACCGATAAACTCATCTTT
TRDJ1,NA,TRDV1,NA,CALGASESPPYTDKLIF,TGTGCTCTTGGAGCCTCCGAATCCCCCCCATACACCGATAAACTCATCTTT
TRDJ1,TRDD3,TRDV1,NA,CALGPHLLLGDLGACGTDKLIF,TGTGCTCTTGGGCCTCACCTCTTACTGGGGGATTTAGGGGCCTGTGGGACCGATAAACTCATCTTT
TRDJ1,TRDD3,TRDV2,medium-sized,CACDTGAGGYDKLIF,TGTGCCTGTGACACCGGAGCTGGGGGATACGATAAACTCATCTTT
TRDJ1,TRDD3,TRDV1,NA,CALGVLLGDTDKLIF,TGTGCTCTTGGGGTTCTACTGGGGGATACCGATAAACTCATCTTT
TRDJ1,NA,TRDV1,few,CALGECYADTDKLIF,TGTGCTCTTGGGGAATGCTACGCTGACACCGATAAACTCATCTTT
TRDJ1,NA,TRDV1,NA,CALGEGESPRAPPVLIF,TGTGCTCTTGGGGAAGGCGAAAGCCCCCGGGCACCCCCGGTGCTCATCTTT
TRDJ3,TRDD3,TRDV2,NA,CACDTVLGDTHSWDTRQMFF,TGTGCCTGTGACACGGTACTGGGGGATACGCACTCCTGGGACACCCGACAGATGTTTTTC
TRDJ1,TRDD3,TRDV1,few,CALGEALSILGDEGRSNTDKLIF,TGTGCTCTTGGGGAGGCCCTTTCCATACTGGGGGATGAAGGCCGTTCCAACACCGATAAACTCATCTTT
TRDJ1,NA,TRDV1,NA,CALGTHFYVGGSYPYTDKLIF,TGTGCTCTTGGGACCCATTTCTACGTTGGGGGCTCTTATCCGTACACCGATAAACTCATCTTT
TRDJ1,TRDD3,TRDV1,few,CALGEPSSPTGGYAYTDKLIF,TGTGCTCTTGGGGAACCTTCTTCCCCAACTGGGGGATACGCGTACACCGATAAACTCATCTTT
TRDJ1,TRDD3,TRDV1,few,CALGGATFPYWGITDKLIF,TGTGCTCTTGGGGGGGCGACCTTCCCGTACTGGGGGATAACCGATAAACTCATCTTT
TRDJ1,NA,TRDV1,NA,CALGELVLVRVTDKLIF,TGTGCTCTTGGGGAACTAGTATTGGTTCGGGTTACCGATAAACTCATCTTT
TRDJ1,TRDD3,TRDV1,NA,CALGEKFSGGWDTDKLIF,TGTGCTCTTGGGGAGAAGTTTTCTGGGGGATGGGACACCGATAAACTCATCTTT
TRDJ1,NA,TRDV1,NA,CALGEPGALGRALGYTDKLIF,TGTGCTCTTGGGGAACCAGGAGCTCTTGGGCGCGCTCTAGGTTACACCGATAAACTCATCTTT
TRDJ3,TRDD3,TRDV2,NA,CACDTPTGGPSSWDTRQMFF,TGTGCCTGTGACACTCCTACTGGGGGACCCAGCTCCTGGGACACCCGACAGATGTTTTTC
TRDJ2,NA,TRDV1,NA,CALRGPLTAQLFF,TGTGCTCTAAGAGGGCCGTTGACAGCACAACTCTTCTTT
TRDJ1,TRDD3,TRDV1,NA,CALVSVLGDTTDKLIF,TGTGCTCTTGTGAGCGTACTGGGGGATACCACCGATAAACTCATCTTT
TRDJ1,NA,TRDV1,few,CALGEPSGRRLEGIGDKLIF,TGTGCTCTTGGGGAACCCTCCGGGAGACGGCTGGAGGGGATCGGTGATAAACTCATCTTT